One and the same sample provided the 19 T cell receptor beta chains below, sequenced in a study of blood T cells in healthy people across ages. Combining a sample-barcoded 5' primer with a J-beta primer mix, a second PCR ran for roughly 6 to 12 cycles. TCRdb processed the 5' RACE reads anew with MiXCR; each CDR3 protein has one entry. The sample has 750,000 or so distinct CDR3 sequences; 20% to 25% are singletons. The same specimen was also included in a second study, on T cells of mothers and their children.

The sample taken for sequencing was blood. These receptors all come from a boy aged 5-17 years in good health.

V and J are TRBV10-2 and TRBJ2-5, with D uncertain. Trimming removed 4 bases at V and 2 bases at J, with 11 bases between. This CDR3 has 14 amino acids. Germline V gives CDR1 WSHSY, CDR2 SAAADI. DNA for the CDR3: TGCGCCAGCAGTGTGGTAGCTCGGCAAGAGACCCAGTACTTC. It is translated as CASSVVARQETQYF.

This clonotype showed up just a few times. J is TRBJ2-7 and V is TRBV20-1; D not certain. Between the trimmed V and J ends, which lost 0 bases and 5 bases, there was a span of 8 bases. Germline-derived CDR1 and CDR2 are DFQATT and SNEGSKA (reference sequence). The CDR3 sequence is 12 residues long. CDR3 nucleotide sequence: TGCAGTGCTAGAGATGACCGGGACGAGCAGTACTTC. Its translation is CSARDDRDEQYF.

This clonotype has more than one count but fewer than ten. The chain is built from TRBV7-9 and TRBJ2-2, with unresolved D. The CDR3 sequence is 14 residues long. V dropped 5 bases and J dropped 3 bases, with 10 bases sitting between them. The germline CDR1 and CDR2 sequences are SEHNR and FQNEAQ (reference sequence). The CDR3 sequence: CASSPDTHTGELFF. The CDR3 bases are TGTGCCAGCAGCCCCGACACTCACACCGGGGAGCTGTTTTTT.

This clonotype was recorded a few times. This chain uses TRBV5-8 with TRBJ2-3; 8 positions agree with TRBD2. This CDR3 spans 18 amino acids. Looked up from germline, CDR1 is SGHTS and CDR2 is YDEGEE. Trimming took 0 bases from V and 2 from J; bases not matched to a gene: 11. In nucleotides, the CDR3 is TGTGCCAGCAGCTTGGGCCCCTTGGCGGGGGGACACACAGATACGCAGTATTTT. This sequence encodes CASSLGPLAGGHTDTQYF.

The J gene is TRBJ2-5, the V gene TRBV20-1; D is unresolved. The J call is in doubt because the DNA end fits TRBJ2-1 better. The CDR3 is 11 amino acids. Germline V gene lookup returns CDR1 DFQATT and CDR2 SNEGSKA (reference sequence). The CDR3, as DNA: TGCAGTGCTAGGGGTTACAATGAGCAGTTCTTC. As protein: CSARGYNEQFF.

The chain is built from TRBV9 and TRBJ2-5; D is uncertain. Gene TRBJ2-7 matches the end of the DNA better, so the J call may be wrong. The CDR3 is made up of 16 amino acids. In germline, CDR1 is SGDLS, CDR2 YYNGEE. The CDR3 DNA reads as TGTGCCAGCAGCGTAAATAGCCAGTCTCTGGGCTACGAGCAGTACTTC. Amino acid sequence: CASSVNSQSLGYEQYF.

This clonotype has more than one count but fewer than ten. This rearrangement joins TRBV9 to TRBJ1-4; unclear D gene. V lost 4 bases, J lost 5 bases, and 12 bases lay in between. This CDR3 contains 14 residues. Germline V gives CDR1 SGDLS, CDR2 YYNGEE. The CDR3 reads CASSKDGENEKLFF. CDR3 bases: TGTGCCAGCAGCAAGGACGGGGAGAATGAAAAACTGTTTTTT.

J is TRBJ2-1 and V is TRBV24-1; D might be TRBD1 or TRBD2, each matching 6 bases. V lost 1 base to trimming and J lost 6 bases, with 9 bases between them. The CDR3 has 14 amino acids. In germline, CDR1 is KGHDR, CDR2 SFDVKD. CDR3 in amino acids: CATSDLGGPNEQFF. The CDR3 DNA is TGTGCCACCAGTGATTTAGGGGGGCCCAATGAGCAGTTCTTC.

This clonotype was picked up a small number of times. One end of the junction fails to match germline, which may point to a read error. The chain couples TRBV29-1 to TRBJ1-4; D remains ambiguous. The CDR3 is 12 residues long. CDR1 and CDR2 from the germline V gene are SQVTM and ANQGSEA. The CDR3 here is CSVGDRNGRRIF. The CDR3 region has the DNA TGCAGCGTTGGGGATAGGAATGGACGTAGGATTTTT.

This chain connects TRBV4-3 to TRBJ1-1; D is unclear. The CDR3 extends over 13 amino acids. The germline V and J ends were trimmed by 0 bases and 2 bases, with 4 bases remaining between them. Germline V gene sequence: CDR1 LGHNA, CDR2 YSLEER. CDR3 nucleotide sequence: TGCGCCAGCAGCCAAGATAGTAACACTGAAGCTTTCTTT. Protein sequence: CASSQDSNTEAFF.

This clonotype was counted a few times. V and J are TRBV6-5 and TRBJ1-2; the D gene is possibly TRBD1 (6 bases). V lost 6 bases, J lost 3 bases, and 11 bases lay in between. Germline loops: CDR1 MNHEY, CDR2 SVGAGI. This CDR3 is 13 amino acids long. In nucleotides, the CDR3 is TGTGCCAGCAGAGCGGACAGCTACTATGGCTACACCTTC. This gives the protein CASRADSYYGYTF.

Notes on this clonotype: As the CDR3 is not closed by the conserved phenylalanine or tryptophan, this likely results from a read error. V usage is TRBV20-1 and J usage is TRBJ2-5; either TRBD1 or TRBD2 may supply D (6 bases each). Judging by the DNA end, TRBJ2-7 fits better; the J call may be wrong. Germline lookup yields CDR1 DFQATT and CDR2 SNEGSKA (reference sequence). This CDR3 comprises 15 residues. The CDR3 bases are TGCAGTGCTAGAGATGGGGGCGGGATTGGATACGAGCAGTACCTC. This sequence encodes CSARDGGGIGYEQYL.

The sample holds many counts of this clonotype. This chain links TRBV7-2 with TRBJ2-1; TRBD1 aligns across 10 bases. The CDR3 extends over 16 amino acids. CDR1 and CDR2 from the germline V gene are SGHTA and FQGNSA. V was clipped by 5 bases and J by 1 base; unmatched bases: 5. CDR3 nucleotide sequence: TGTGCCAGCAGCCCCCGGACAGGGGGATCCTACAATGAGCAGTTCTTC. It is translated as CASSPRTGGSYNEQFF.

This clonotype has only a few counts. This rearrangement joins TRBV10-3 to TRBJ2-1; 10 bases are a match to TRBD2. With the DNA end fitting TRBJ2-5 better, the J assignment may be wrong. CDR3 length: 14 amino acids. Germline CDR1 reads ENHRY; CDR2 reads SYGVKD. This CDR3 is CAIRAGTSVEAQYF. CDR3 in DNA: TGTGCCATCAGGGCCGGGACTAGCGTTGAGGCCCAGTACTTC.

This sequence joins TRBV27 and TRBJ1-6, with TRBD1 as a possible D gene (5 bases). Germline CDR1 MNHEY, CDR2 SMNVEV (reference sequence). The V end lost 5 bases, the J end lost 9 bases, and 17 bases lay between the germline ends. The CDR3 is made up of 15 amino acids. The CDR3 DNA reads as TGTGCCAGCAGTGGAGGAGGGCAGGGAGGTTCACCCCTCCACTTT. Translation: CASSGGGQGGSPLHF.

This clonotype was detected a few times. The V call is TRBV2, the J call TRBJ2-6; no firm D call. The length of the CDR3 is 13 residues. V was trimmed by 7 bases and J by 2 bases, leaving 6 bases between them. The germline V gene has CDR1 SNHLY and CDR2 FYNNEI. In nucleotides, the CDR3 is TGTGCCAGCATCGCCCCTGGGGCCAACGTCCTGACTTTC. Translating gives CASIAPGANVLTF.

The chain couples TRBV3-1 to TRBJ2-1; 9 nucleotides agree with TRBD1. Trimming at V came to 3 bases and at J to 3 bases, leaving 3 bases not matched to a gene. There are 15 residues in the CDR3. The germline V gene encodes CDR1 LGHDT and CDR2 YNNKEL (reference sequence). CDR3: CASSHATGGYNEQFF. The CDR3 DNA sequence: TGTGCCAGCAGCCACGCGACAGGGGGCTACAATGAGCAGTTCTTC.

Of note for this clonotype: Its ends do not fully match the called genes, so a read error is possible. The rearrangement links TRBV18 to TRBJ2-5; no clear D. CDR1 is KGHSH and CDR2 is LQKENI in the germline V gene. This CDR3 contains 14 residues. The CDR3 DNA follows: TGTGCCAGCTCCCCACGCCCTACGAGAGAGACCCAGTACTTC. This codes for CASSPRPTRETQYF.

The gene calls are TRBV20-1 and TRBJ1-2; perhaps TRBD1 as D (6 bases). Germline CDR1 is DFQATT and CDR2 is SNEGSKA (reference sequence). CDR3 length: 12 amino acids. Deletions cut 3 bases from V and 7 bases from J, with 12 bases between. CDR3 amino acids: CSASRGGGGYTF. CDR3 DNA: TGCAGTGCTAGTCGGGGAGGGGGTGGCTACACCTTC.